The 26 T cell receptor beta chains in this list originate from one sample, sequenced in a study of blood T cells in healthy people across ages. A second PCR of 7 to 11 cycles used a sample-barcoded 5' primer and a J-beta primer mix. TCRdb analysed the 5' RACE reads with MiXCR anew, one entry per CDR3 protein. The sample lists 800,000 to 950,000 distinct CDR3 sequences; 35% to 40% were seen once. The sample was blood. These receptors were collected from a man aged 18 to 30 in good health.

This clonotype has only one observation. The chain joins TRBV7-2 to TRBJ2-1, with TRBD1 matching over 10 bases. Unmatched junction bases numbered 7, after V lost 2 bases and J lost 6 bases. Per the germline V gene, CDR1 is SGHTA and CDR2 is FQGNSA. The CDR3 spans 16 residues. CDR3 nucleotide sequence: TGTGCCAGCAGCTTAAGACCCCGGGACAGGGGCAATGAGCAGTTCTTC. This codes for CASSLRPRDRGNEQFF.

This clonotype was counted between two and nine times. The genes are TRBV21-1 and TRBJ2-7; the DNA was not used to check the table's D call, TRBD1. TRBV21-1 is a documented pseudogene. The CDR3 has 15 residues. The CDR3 nucleotides are TGTGCCAGCAGCAAAGGGCCGGGCAGGGACCACGAGCAGTACTTC. It encodes CASSKGPGRDHEQYF.

In the case of this clonotype: This clone may be a read error of a much larger clone one base away. J is TRBJ2-3 and V is TRBV12-3 or TRBV12-4; TRBD2 might be the D (6 bases). The CDR3 runs 14 residues. Trimming removed 5 bases at V and 6 bases at J, with 15 bases between. CDR3 bases: TGTGCCAGCAGTGTTGGAGGGGTTCAGGATACGCAGTATTTT. Translation: CASSVGGVQDTQYF.

This clonotype was observed at least ten times. The chain combines TRBV12-3 or TRBV12-4 with TRBJ1-4; D not certain. V was cut by 8 bases and J by 5 bases, with 12 bases left in between. The CDR3 loop spans 13 amino acids. The CDR3 DNA follows: TGTGCCAGCTCGCTCGCGGGAAATGAAAAACTGTTTTTT. Amino acids: CASSLAGNEKLFF.

Comments on this clonotype: A read error is possible here, since a much larger clone lies one base away. J is TRBJ2-1 and V is TRBV12-3 or TRBV12-4; TRBD1 agrees at 7 bases. The CDR3 has 15 residues. The junction had 9 bases not matched to a gene; V was cut back by 8 bases and J by 2 bases. CDR3 nucleotide sequence: TGTGCCAGCGGTGCCAGACAGGGACCCTACAATGAGCAGTTCTTC. It is translated as CASGARQGPYNEQFF.

At least ten counts were recorded for this clonotype. V gene TRBV27 combines with J gene TRBJ2-5; 13 nucleotides agree with TRBD2. The CDR3 is 18 amino acids. In germline, CDR1 is MNHEY, CDR2 SMNVEV (reference sequence). After removal of 5 bases from V and 2 bases from J, the junction contained 11 bases not matched to a gene. CDR3 nucleotide sequence: TGTGCCAGCAGTCCGGGGACTAGCGGGATTCCCACTCAAGAGACCCAGTACTTC. This codes for CASSPGTSGIPTQETQYF.

The chain employs TRBV7-2 and TRBJ1-6; D unclear. This CDR3 spans 17 amino acids. The V gene lost 3 bases and the J gene lost 0 bases, with 12 bases spanning the gap. CDR1 and CDR2 from the germline V gene are SGHTA and FQGNSA. CDR3 in DNA: TGTACCAGCAGCTTCAGTTGGGGTCCCTCCTATAATTCACCCCTCCACTTT. Amino acid sequence: CTSSFSWGPSYNSPLHF. Combining the CDR3 with reference TRBV7-2 and TRBJ1-6 gives the whole variable domain GAGVSQSPSNKVTEKGKDVELRCDPISGHTALYWYRQSLGQGLEFLIYFQGNSAPDKSGLPSDRFSAERTGGSVSTLTIQRTQQEDSAVYLCTSSFSWGPSYNSPLHFGNGTRLTVT.

As concerns this clonotype: A much larger clonotype is one base distant, so this may be a read error. The chain has TRBV12-3 or TRBV12-4 and TRBJ2-7; 9 nucleotides match TRBD1. The J call is in doubt because the DNA end fits TRBJ2-5 better. The CDR3 loop spans 15 amino acids. CDR3 region: CASSFGTGPWETQYF. CDR3 sequence (DNA): TGTGCCAGCAGTTTTGGGACAGGGCCATGGGAGACCCAGTACTTC.

Note on this clonotype: At one boundary the junction diverges from the germline segment, which might be a read error. The CDR3 DNA reads TGTGCCGGCAGCCAAGGGACAGGGAACGAAAAACTGTTTTTT. Protein: CAGSQGTGNEKLFF. The J gene is TRBJ1-4, the V gene TRBV4-2; 9 bases map to TRBD1. The germline V gene has CDR1 LGHNA and CDR2 YNFKEQ. The CDR3 loop spans 14 amino acids.

V is TRBV3-1 and J is TRBJ2-7; D gene unclear. This CDR3 comprises 15 residues. The germline V gene has CDR1 LGHDT and CDR2 YNNKEL (reference sequence). Trimming took off 4 bases at V and 0 bases at J, with 13 bases between the two ends. CDR3 region: CASSPGFGSSYEQYF. The CDR3, as DNA: TGTGCCAGCAGCCCAGGCTTCGGAAGCTCCTACGAGCAGTACTTC.

This clonotype showed up many times. The chain carries TRBV20-1 and TRBJ2-5, with D perhaps given as TRBD1 or TRBD2 (6 bases each). V gave up 3 bases and J gave up 0 bases, with 8 bases separating them. The CDR3 is 13 residues long. In germline, CDR1 is DFQATT, CDR2 SNEGSKA (reference sequence). CDR3 sequence reads: CSASGGYQETQYF. DNA for the CDR3: TGCAGTGCTAGCGGGGGCTACCAAGAGACCCAGTACTTC.

V gene TRBV9 combines with J gene TRBJ1-1; 10 bases are shared with TRBD1. V lost 7 bases, J lost 6 bases, and 9 bases stayed unmatched. Germline values: CDR1 SGDLS, CDR2 YYNGEE. The CDR3 is 14 residues long. This chain's CDR3 is CASGQGQGNSEAFF. As DNA, the CDR3 is TGTGCCAGCGGGCAGGGACAGGGGAATTCTGAAGCTTTCTTT.

There are a few counts of this clonotype. CDR3 nucleotide sequence: TGTGCCAGCAGCCAAGGAGGACTAGCGGGGTGGGATGAGCAGTTCTTC. Its translation: CASSQGGLAGWDEQFF. This chain joins TRBV3-1 and TRBJ2-1; 12 bases match TRBD2. Germline loops: CDR1 LGHDT, CDR2 YNNKEL (reference sequence). V shed 1 base, J shed 8 bases, and the junction held 6 bases outside the gene matches. There are 16 residues in the CDR3.

For the CDR3, the DNA is TGTGCCAGCAGCTTAACCGGGGGGCGCCTAGGAGATACGCAGTATTTT. This gives the protein CASSLTGGRLGDTQYF. V is TRBV7-3 and J is TRBJ2-3; D possibly corresponds to TRBD2 (7 bases). The V gene lost 0 bases and the J gene lost 5 bases, with 15 bases spanning the gap. CDR3 length: 16 amino acids. Germline assignment: CDR1 SGHTA and CDR2 FQGTGA.

In its sample, this clonotype was seen many times. V and J are TRBV12-3 or TRBV12-4 and TRBJ2-3, with unresolved D. The CDR3 contains 16 residues. Trimming cost V 4 bases and J 0 bases, with 14 bases left between them. The CDR3 is CASSSRLPTSTDTQYF. The CDR3 DNA reads as TGTGCCAGCAGTTCCCGGCTTCCGACGAGCACAGATACGCAGTATTTT.

V is TRBV4-1 and J is TRBJ2-1; D is undetermined. Germline V gene lookup returns CDR1 MGHRA and CDR2 YSYEKL. CDR3 size: 12 residues. V was clipped by 0 bases and J by 10 bases, with 7 bases between them. The CDR3: CASSQDGYEQFF. CDR3 sequence (DNA): TGCGCCAGCAGCCAAGACGGCTACGAGCAGTTCTTC.

This clonotype was found a few times. V usage is TRBV12-3 or TRBV12-4 and J usage is TRBJ2-7, with D perhaps given as TRBD1 or TRBD2 (5 bases each). V was clipped by 3 bases and J by 0 bases, with 12 bases between them. The CDR3 spans 15 residues. The CDR3 loop is CASSLKWGFSYEQYF. Here the CDR3 DNA reads TGTGCCAGCAGTTTGAAGTGGGGGTTCTCCTACGAGCAGTACTTC.

This clonotype was counted at least ten times. The rearrangement links TRBV12-3 or TRBV12-4 to TRBJ2-1, with D unresolved. The germline V and J ends were trimmed by 1 base and 10 bases, with 8 bases remaining between them. The CDR3 is 12 residues long. The CDR3 coding sequence is TGTGCCAGCAGTTTAGTTTCCCGAGAGCAGTTCTTC. Translation: CASSLVSREQFF.

J is TRBJ2-7 and V is TRBV12-3 or TRBV12-4; 7 nucleotides match TRBD1. The CDR3 has 15 residues. V shed 3 bases and J 9 bases; nucleotides not matched to a gene: 14. The CDR3 protein is CASSFEKGGGPGQYF. The CDR3 DNA follows: TGTGCCAGCAGTTTTGAGAAAGGGGGCGGACCTGGGCAGTACTTC.

Concerning this clonotype itself: This may be a read error, as it is one base from a much larger clone. The rearrangement joins TRBV29-1 to TRBJ2-3; 7 nucleotides agree with TRBD1. The CDR3 spans 13 residues. Germline V CDR1 and CDR2: SQVTM, ANQGSEA. CDR3 in amino acids: CGVDRASTDTQYF. The CDR3 DNA is TGCGGCGTTGACAGGGCTAGCACAGATACGCAGTATTTT.

The rearrangement uses TRBV6-6 and TRBJ2-1, with D tentatively TRBD2 (5 bases). V lost 0 bases and J lost 4, with 13 bases in between. Germline-derived CDR1 and CDR2 are MNHNY and SVGAGI (reference sequence). The CDR3 has 16 amino acids. The CDR3 DNA sequence: TGTGCCAGCAGTTACTCCGTAGCGACTCAATACAATGAGCAGTTCTTC. Its translation: CASSYSVATQYNEQFF.

V gene TRBV12-3 or TRBV12-4 combines with J gene TRBJ2-1, with 11 bases that match TRBD2. Trimming removed 3 bases from V and 11 bases from J; junction bases left unmatched: 9. The CDR3 is 15 residues long. The CDR3 region is CASSFAASGGNKQFF. CDR3 sequence (DNA): TGTGCCAGCAGTTTTGCGGCTAGCGGGGGGAATAAGCAGTTCTTC.

The chain carries TRBV4-2 and TRBJ2-5; 10 positions match TRBD1. The DNA end lines up better with TRBJ2-7; the J call may be wrong. The length of the CDR3 is 16 residues. CDR1 and CDR2 from the germline V gene are LGHNA and YNFKEQ. Here the CDR3 DNA reads TGTGCCAGCAGCCAAGAATCCGACAGGGGGCCGGGCGAGCAGTACTTC. This sequence encodes CASSQESDRGPGEQYF.

Details on this clonotype: The DNA is left out, because the CDR3 cannot be placed on it with certainty; the CDR3 is given as TCRdb lists it. The rearrangement links TRBV20-1 to TRBJ2-3; the D call in the table, TRBD2, was not verified against the DNA. Including both end residues, the CDR3 is 12 amino acids long. Germline-derived CDR1 and CDR2 are DFQATT and SNEGSKA (reference sequence). The CDR3 spells CSVPPAPDTQYF.

This clonotype was detected only a few times. The rearrangement uses TRBV12-3 or TRBV12-4 and TRBJ2-7; 10 positions agree with TRBD2. The DNA matches TRBJ2-5 better at its end, which makes the J call doubtful. The CDR3 runs to 15 residues. The CDR3 protein is CASSASGGLRETQYF. The CDR3 DNA is TGTGCCAGCAGTGCTAGCGGGGGATTGCGGGAGACCCAGTACTTC.

This clonotype was detected a few times. As DNA, the CDR3 is TGTGCCAGCAGTTTATTTCAGCGCAGGGCACGGACGTGGCCCCAGCATTTT. Amino acids: CASSLFQRRARTWPQHF. The rearrangement links TRBV12-3 or TRBV12-4 to TRBJ1-5, with a tentative D call TRBD1 (5 bases). The CDR3 contains 17 residues. Between the trimmed V and J ends, which lost 2 bases and 9 bases, there was a span of 23 bases.